The 10 T cell receptor beta chains listed next were all sequenced from one sample in a study of cytomegalovirus exposure and HLA in healthy donors. 13 Jbeta primers and 60 Vbeta primers were used for the PCR. Some clones are missing from TCRdb's copy, which holds only in-frame ones; the method was immunoSEQ multiplex PCR. The sample has 120,000 to 150,000 clones; nearly 80% are singletons. Material for sequencing was PBMCs. All receptors derive from a male donor in good health and CMV-seronegative.

The rearrangement links TRBV9 to TRBJ2-2; D possibly corresponds to TRBD2 (5 bases). Germline V CDR1 and CDR2: SGDLS, YYNGEE. This CDR3 contains 15 residues. V lost 4 bases and J 3 bases, leaving 13 bases between the germline ends. CDR3 protein: CASSPGLQDTGELFF. The CDR3 DNA follows: TGTGCCAGCAGCCCCGGACTTCAAGACACCGGGGAGCTGTTTTTT. Full variable domain (outside the CDR3, taken from reference TRBV9 and TRBJ2-2): DSGVTQTPKHLITATGQRVTLRCSPRSGDLSVYWYQQSLDQGLQFLIQYYNGEERAKGNILERFSAQQFPDLHSELNLSSLELGDSALYFCASSPGLQDTGELFFGEGSRLTVL.

This chain uses TRBV7-2 with TRBJ1-3; D gene unclear. V lost 7 bases and J lost 4, with 8 bases in between. CDR1 and CDR2 (germline): SGHTA, FQGNSA. The CDR3 has 12 amino acids. The CDR3 DNA follows: TGTGCCAGCACCTACCCCGGAAACACCATATATTTT. Its protein is CASTYPGNTIYF. Full variable domain (rest looked up from reference TRBV7-2 and TRBJ1-3): GAGVSQSPSNKVTEKGKDVELRCDPISGHTALYWYRQSLGQGLEFLIYFQGNSAPDKSGLPSDRFSAERTGGSVSTLTIQRTQQEDSAVYLCASTYPGNTIYFGEGSWLTVV.

The DNA of the CDR3 is TGTGCCAGCACTAGTGTCGTTTTAGGCGAAGCTTTCTTT. Protein sequence: CASTSVVLGEAFF. The rearrangement uses TRBV19 and TRBJ1-1, with D hard to call. The CDR3 has 13 amino acids. Germline CDR1 is LNHDA and CDR2 is SQIVND (reference sequence). V lost 9 bases, J lost 8 bases, and 19 bases lay in between.

The V and J genes are TRBV6-5 and TRBJ2-3, with 12 bases fitting TRBD1. J gave up 4 bases and V 4 bases, and 6 bases lay outside the gene matches. CDR3 length: 16 amino acids. Germline V lookup: CDR1 MNHEY, CDR2 SVGAGI. The CDR3 DNA sequence: TGTGCCAGCAGTTCCAGGGGACAGGGGGCCGCAGATACGCAGTATTTT. Translated, it gives CASSSRGQGAADTQYF.

The genes are TRBV27 and TRBJ2-7; D gene uncertain. Trimming took 0 bases from V and 5 from J, leaving 8 bases between them. The CDR3 contains 13 residues. Germline CDR1 is MNHEY and CDR2 is SMNVEV (reference sequence). CDR3 sequence: CASSLSIYNEQYF. The CDR3 DNA follows: TGTGCCAGCAGTTTATCGATTTACAACGAGCAGTACTTC.

The genes are TRBV6-5 and TRBJ2-1; possibly TRBD2 for D (5 bases). Deletions cut 0 bases from V and 10 bases from J, with 19 bases between. CDR3 length: 16 residues. In germline, CDR1 is MNHEY, CDR2 SVGAGI. CDR3 nucleotides: TGTGCCAGCAGTTACTCCCTCGATCCGACTATCGACGAGCAGTTCTTC. This codes for CASSYSLDPTIDEQFF.

This chain connects TRBV29-1 to TRBJ1-2; D is unclear. Germline assignment: CDR1 SQVTM and CDR2 ANQGSEA. V was trimmed by 6 bases and J by 6 bases, leaving 14 bases between them. This CDR3 contains 12 residues. CDR3 in DNA: TGCAGCGTAGGAGATCCGGCCCATGGCTACACCTTC. This gives the protein CSVGDPAHGYTF.

This chain joins TRBV5-1 and TRBJ2-3; 9 nucleotides agree with TRBD2. V gave up 5 bases and J gave up 0 bases; unmatched junction bases: 7. From germline, CDR1 is SGHRS and CDR2 YFSETQ. The CDR3 sequence is 16 residues long. CDR3: CASRPHTSGSTDTQYF. In nucleotides, the CDR3 is TGCGCCAGCAGGCCCCACACTAGCGGGAGCACAGATACGCAGTATTTT.

The chain uses TRBV7-2 and TRBJ1-5; TRBD1 matches at 8 bases. Germline V lookup: CDR1 SGHTA, CDR2 FQGNSA. V trimming: 1 base; J trimming: 0 bases; junction bases outside the gene matches: 8. The CDR3 is 18 amino acids. The CDR3 DNA follows: TGTGCCAGCAGCTTAGTTGGACAGGGAGGGTATAGCAATCAGCCCCAGCATTTT. It translates to CASSLVGQGGYSNQPQHF.

The sample holds one count of this clone. The rearrangement links TRBV27 to TRBJ2-1; D is possibly TRBD2 (6 bases). The CDR3 spans 16 residues. The germline gives CDR1 MNHEY, CDR2 SMNVEV (reference sequence). Trimming stripped 3 bases from V and 1 base from J, with 13 bases between. CDR3: CASSLRGQLSYNEQFF. The CDR3 coding sequence is TGTGCCAGCAGTTTGCGGGGCCAGCTGTCCTACAATGAGCAGTTCTTC.